This T cell receptor beta chain came from a study of T cells expressing NK-cell markers (dated by TCRdb to 2018 to 2020). For the wider study: Three sorted T-cell subsets (CD3+CD56+NKG2C+, CD3+CD56+NKG2C- and CD3+CD56-NKG2C+) from under ten donors had their TCR beta-chain repertoires profiled. Among the eight sequenced donors, only one was HCMV-seronegative, while the other seven were HCMV-seropositive. Randomly selected healthy volunteers, three men and five women, were used as the eight sequenced donors. Libraries were sequenced as 2 x 150 bp reads on Illumina HiSeq 2000/2500, MiSeq or NextSeq.

Sequencing was carried out with an Illumina HiSeq 2000. TCR beta cDNA libraries were prepared using 5'RACE template switching, which introduced a universal primer site and unique molecular identifiers. Priming for cDNA synthesis came from the TCR beta constant segment, and two successive PCR amplification steps followed. In the paper's pipeline: Reads were demultiplexed and grouped by UMI with MIGEC, and clonotypes were assembled and quantified with MiTCR. Only TCR cDNA sequences supported by at least two reads were kept to exclude erroneous sequences. The tcR package was used for downstream repertoire analysis, and clonotypes were matched across fractions by CDR3 nucleotide sequence plus V segment. VDJmatch was used to annotate antigen specificity against VDJdb, with one amino acid substitution in CDR3 allowed. Each CDR3 protein sequence appears as one entry after TCRdb reprocessed the reads, and no DNA is included. What appears here as the V and J calls and clone size reflects TCRdb's work, not the paper's. In this sample's table one finds more than 400,000 distinct CDR3 sequences. The top ten constitute approximately 6.8% of the sample.

About this clonotype itself: No antigen is known for it.

Findings and caveats that apply to the study as a whole: In roughly six donors, the dominant CD3+CD56+NKG2C+ clonotypes were among the top 10 CD8+ clonotypes and accounted for 1.0-7.0% of CD8+ T cells. Whether the expanded NKG2C-expressing T cell clones were specific for HCMV antigens was left unclear. Those dominant clonotypes were again the most abundant among CD3+CD56-NKG2C+ cells in a handful of donors, at roughly 28.3-60.1%.

A commercial ELISA kit detecting HCMV-specific IgG in serum was used to determine HCMV serostatus. Peripheral blood mononuclear cells were isolated from blood by Ficoll density gradient centrifugation. The origin of this receptor is a woman aged 18-70 years in good health. Input material: blood T cells: a sorted CD56 or NKG2C T cell subset, CD4+ or CD8+ T cells, or bulk PBMC T cells (not recorded which).

CDR3 protein: CASRSRDRGSSGANVLTF. The chain links TRBV12-3 or TRBV12-4 with TRBJ2-6; TCRdb calls TRBD1, which cannot be checked without DNA. Including cysteine and phenylalanine, the CDR3 has 18 amino acids. No coding sequence is recorded.